Below, 25 T cell receptor beta chains from the same sample are listed, as sequenced in a study of T-cell reconstitution after alpha-beta-depleted transplantation in children. Preparation of the TCRbeta library used unique molecular identifiers. TCRdb ran MiXCR on the PCR reads and lists one entry per CDR3 protein. The sample lists 380,000 or so distinct CDR3 sequences; more than 10% were seen once. The sample in question was PBMCs, obtained from the stem cell graft. The receptors were gathered from a human donor who donated a stem cell graft to a child with Fanconi anemia.

This clonotype was counted between two and nine times. The chain employs TRBV2 and TRBJ1-1; TRBD1 agrees at 7 bases. Germline CDR1 is SNHLY and CDR2 is FYNNEI. J was trimmed by 1 base and V by 4 bases; bases with no gene match: 6. CDR3 length: 15 amino acids. CDR3 residues: CASSGGGQQNTEAFF. The CDR3 nucleotides read TGTGCCAGCAGTGGAGGGGGACAGCAGAACACTGAAGCTTTCTTT.

The J gene is TRBJ2-2, the V gene TRBV13; D gene unclear. V was shortened by 3 bases and J by 4 bases, with 6 bases between the two germline ends. The CDR3 has 13 amino acids. Germline V CDR1 and CDR2: PRHDT, FYEKMQ (reference sequence). The CDR3 sequence is CASSFLSTGELFF. CDR3 coding DNA: TGTGCCAGCAGCTTCTTAAGCACCGGGGAGCTGTTTTTT.

This clonotype was counted at least ten times. This chain links TRBV28 with TRBJ1-5; D gene ambiguous. This CDR3 region has 14 residues. Germline assignment: CDR1 MDHEN and CDR2 SYDVKM. V was clipped by 2 bases and J by 3 bases, with 8 bases between them. The CDR3 sequence: CASSLGSDNQPQHF. Here the CDR3 DNA reads TGTGCCAGCAGTTTAGGATCAGACAATCAGCCCCAGCATTTT.

The chain couples TRBV6-2 or TRBV6-3 to TRBJ1-5; no clear D. Germline V gene lookup returns CDR1 MNHEY and CDR2 SVGEGT. Trimming removed 5 bases at V and 7 bases at J, with 9 bases between. The CDR3 length is 12 residues. The CDR3 DNA is TGTGCCAGCAGTCACACTTTGCAGCCCCAGCATTTT. The encoded protein is CASSHTLQPQHF.

The chain links TRBV5-1 to TRBJ1-1; D is ambiguous. The CDR3 length is 14 residues. Trimming pared 4 bases from V and 0 bases from J, leaving 10 bases between. Germline V CDR1 and CDR2: SGHRS, YFSETQ. CDR3 coding DNA: TGCGCCAGCAGCCCGGTGGGAGTGAACACTGAAGCTTTCTTT. Amino acids: CASSPVGVNTEAFF.

This clonotype was counted at least ten times. The V gene is TRBV5-6, the J gene TRBJ2-3; D is perhaps TRBD2 (6 bases). Germline CDR1 is SGHDT and CDR2 is YYEEEE. There are 15 residues in the CDR3. V gave up 4 bases and J gave up 5 bases, with 17 bases separating them. The chain's CDR3 is CASSPLGGERDTQYF. The CDR3 coding sequence is TGTGCCAGCAGCCCCCTCGGCGGGGAGAGAGATACGCAGTATTTT.

The rearrangement uses TRBV12-3 or TRBV12-4 and TRBJ2-7, with 8 bases that match TRBD1. The length of the CDR3 is 14 residues. The V and J ends lost 1 base and 5 bases, in that order; junction bases with no gene match: 4. CDR3 DNA: TGTGCCAGCAGTTTAGGGGACAGGCCGAACGAGCAGTACGTC. The encoded protein is CASSLGDRPNEQYV.

This clonotype was seen only a few times. The chain links TRBV5-1 to TRBJ2-5, with D possibly matching TRBD1 (6 bases). This CDR3 has 16 amino acids. Germline CDR1 reads SGHRS; CDR2 reads YFSETQ. The germline V and J ends were trimmed by 4 bases and 1 base, with 17 bases remaining between them. DNA of the CDR3: TGCGCCAGCAGCACCGGACAGCTAACGACCCAAGAGACCCAGTACTTC. Residues: CASSTGQLTTQETQYF.

This clonotype was seen ten or more times. A much larger clone lies a single base off, so this may be a read error. J is TRBJ2-3 and V is TRBV29-1, with D uncertain. The V and J ends lost 5 bases and 3 bases respectively, with 3 bases between them. The V gene's germline CDR1 is SQVTM and CDR2 ANQGSEA. The CDR3 extends over 10 amino acids. The chain's CDR3 is CSVRTDTQYF. For the CDR3, the DNA is TGCAGCGTTAGGACAGATACGCAGTATTTT.

This chain uses TRBV6-5 with TRBJ1-1, with D maybe TRBD1 (5 bases). The V end lost 4 bases, the J end lost 5 bases, and 23 bases lay between the germline ends. The CDR3 is 17 amino acids. Germline CDR1 MNHEY, CDR2 SVGAGI. CDR3 amino acids: CASSLPPWGGSDTEAFF. CDR3 coding DNA: TGTGCCAGCAGTTTACCCCCCTGGGGCGGGAGCGATACTGAAGCTTTCTTT.

The genes are TRBV20-1 and TRBJ2-1, with a tentative D call TRBD1 (6 bases). Germline CDR1 DFQATT, CDR2 SNEGSKA (reference sequence). The CDR3 extends over 14 amino acids. V was shortened by 2 bases and J by 2 bases, with 10 bases between the two germline ends. CDR3 bases: TGCAGTGCTAGACAGGGGAGCACCTACAATGAGCAGTTCTTC. This gives the protein CSARQGSTYNEQFF.

The V gene is TRBV11-1, the J gene TRBJ1-2; tentative D call: TRBD1 (6 bases). V was shortened by 0 bases and J by 10 bases, with 18 bases between the two germline ends. The CDR3 consists of 15 residues. Per germline, CDR1 SGHAT and CDR2 FQDESV (reference sequence). CDR3 sequence reads: CASSLAQGRIDSYTF. As DNA, the CDR3 is TGTGCCAGCAGCTTAGCCCAGGGGCGTATCGACTCCTACACCTTC.

V usage is TRBV7-9 and J usage is TRBJ1-2; a possible D gene is TRBD1 (6 bases). Germline V gene sequence: CDR1 SEHNR, CDR2 FQNEAQ (reference sequence). V was pared by 0 bases and J by 3 bases, with 11 bases between. CDR3 length equals 15 residues. CDR3 sequence reads: CASSLAGQVYYGYTF. In DNA form, the CDR3 reads TGTGCCAGCAGCTTAGCGGGACAAGTTTACTATGGCTACACCTTC.

The chain employs TRBV20-1 and TRBJ1-4; 9 positions match TRBD1. The ends lost 0 bases at V and 14 bases at J; junction bases unmatched: 4. Looked up from germline, CDR1 is DFQATT and CDR2 is SNEGSKA (reference sequence). The CDR3 is 12 residues long. The CDR3 bases are TGCAGTGCTAGAGAATCCGGGACAGGGCTGTTTTTT. This gives the protein CSARESGTGLFF.

This chain links TRBV6-1 with TRBJ2-7; no definite D call. CDR1 MNHNS and CDR2 SASEGT come from the germline V gene. The CDR3 is made up of 11 amino acids. The V end was cut by 7 bases, the J end by 5 bases, with 9 bases between. CDR3 in DNA: TGTGCCAGCACCGTACCTCACGAGCAGTACTTC. This codes for CASTVPHEQYF.

The V and J genes are TRBV23-1 and TRBJ2-7; D perhaps matches TRBD2 (5 bases). TRBV23-1 is an open reading frame whose function is uncertain. The CDR3 runs 15 residues. The V end was cut by 11 bases, the J end by 1 base, with 21 bases between. CDR3 nucleotides: TGCGCCCGCGAGGGTTGGTCAAATAGGTCCTACGAGCAGTACGTC. Its translation is CAREGWSNRSYEQYV.

This clonotype was found a few times. The chain combines TRBV11-2 with TRBJ2-1; no clear D. Trimming stripped 1 base from V and 4 bases from J, with 14 bases between. CDR3 size: 16 residues. The germline V gene encodes CDR1 SGHAT and CDR2 FQNNGV. The CDR3 DNA follows: TGTGCCAGCAGCTTAGGCGTGGGGTCCTCTTACAATGAGCAGTTCTTC. Translating gives CASSLGVGSSYNEQFF.

The chain carries TRBV9 and TRBJ2-2; 10 bases are a match to TRBD1. This CDR3 is built from 17 residues. J was trimmed by 6 bases and V by 6 bases; bases with no gene match: 14. Germline V gene data show CDR1 as SGDLS and CDR2 as YYNGEE. CDR3 bases: TGTGCCAGCACTCTAGACAGGGGGCGATCTATTCCCGGGGAGCTGTTTTTT. Translating gives CASTLDRGRSIPGELFF.

This clonotype was recorded many times. V usage is TRBV4-3 and J usage is TRBJ1-2, with 11 bases fitting TRBD1. After removal of 2 bases from V and 8 bases from J, the junction contained 7 bases not matched to a gene. In germline, CDR1 is LGHNA, CDR2 YSLEER. CDR3 length equals 15 residues. In nucleotides, the CDR3 is TGCGCCAGCAGCCAATACGGACAGGGGGCGAGGGGCTACACCTTC. Residues: CASSQYGQGARGYTF.

V usage is TRBV6-5 and J usage is TRBJ1-6; D is uncertain. The CDR3 runs to 14 residues. V dropped 6 bases and J dropped 7 bases, with 13 bases sitting between them. Germline V gives CDR1 MNHEY, CDR2 SVGAGI. As DNA, the CDR3 is TGTGCCAGCAGCCCCGGCGGGTTGAATTCACCCCTCCACTTT. It specifies CASSPGGLNSPLHF.

There are a few counts of this clonotype. The V gene is TRBV6-5, the J gene TRBJ1-6; D is unclear. CDR3 length: 10 amino acids. V lost 10 bases and J lost 10, with 8 bases in between. CDR1 MNHEY and CDR2 SVGAGI come from the germline V gene. As DNA, the CDR3 is TGTGCCACCTACGAATCACCCCTCCACTTT. Amino acid sequence: CATYESPLHF.

This clonotype was seen repeatedly, ten times or more. The rearrangement uses TRBV20-1 and TRBJ2-1; D uncertain. The CDR3 is 12 residues long. Germline CDR1 DFQATT, CDR2 SNEGSKA (reference sequence). The CDR3: CSPQKELREQFF. The CDR3 DNA sequence: TGCAGCCCCCAGAAGGAGCTTAGGGAGCAGTTCTTC.

The chain links TRBV5-1 to TRBJ1-3; TRBD1 might be the D (5 bases). Germline CDR1 is SGHRS and CDR2 is YFSETQ. CDR3 length: 16 amino acids. Trimming removed 5 bases from V and 4 bases from J, with 19 bases in between. CDR3 in amino acids: CASSPGSGARGNTIYF. The CDR3 nucleotides are TGCGCCAGCAGTCCGGGCAGCGGGGCACGCGGAAACACCATATATTTT.

This chain links TRBV7-2 with TRBJ1-5, with D unclear. V was clipped by 2 bases and J by 5 bases, with 10 bases between them. The CDR3 is 14 amino acids. Germline CDR1 reads SGHTA; CDR2 reads FQGNSA. The CDR3: CASSLKNAHQPQHF. Written as DNA, the CDR3 is TGTGCCAGCAGCTTAAAGAATGCCCATCAGCCCCAGCATTTT.

The table lists this clonotype with a few counts. A junction end diverges from the germline sequence, so it may reflect a read error. The V and J genes are TRBV15 and TRBJ2-6, with 7 bases lining up with TRBD1. There are 16 residues in the CDR3. Germline CDR1 and CDR2: LNHNV and YYDKDF (reference sequence). CDR3 nucleotide sequence: TGTGCCACTAGCAGGGGGATCAGCTCTGGGGCCAACGTCCTGACTTTC. Translating it yields CATSRGISSGANVLTF.